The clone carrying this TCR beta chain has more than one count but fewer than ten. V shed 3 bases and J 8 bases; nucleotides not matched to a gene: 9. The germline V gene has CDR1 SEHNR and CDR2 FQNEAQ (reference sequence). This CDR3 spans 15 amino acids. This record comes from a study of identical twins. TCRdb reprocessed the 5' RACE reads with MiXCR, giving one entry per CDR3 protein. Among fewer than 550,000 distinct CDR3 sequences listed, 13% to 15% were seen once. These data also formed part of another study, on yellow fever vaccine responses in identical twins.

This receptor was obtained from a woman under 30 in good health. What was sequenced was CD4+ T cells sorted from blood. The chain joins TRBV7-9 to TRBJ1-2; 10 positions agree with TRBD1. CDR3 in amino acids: CASSLSRQGAEGYTF. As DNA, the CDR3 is TGTGCCAGCAGCTTGTCTCGACAGGGGGCTGAGGGCTACACCTTC.